This T cell receptor beta chain was observed in a study of shared clonotypes between healthy human individuals. Study-level results: Sequencing depth was expected to affect clonotype sharing among donors.

This clone has a single count. The target antigen is unknown. The CDR3 totals 14 residues. In germline, CDR1 is SNHLY, CDR2 FYNNEI. At deep level, the assay was performed. The data were produced by immunoSEQ multiplex PCR, yet TCRdb's version contains in-frame clones alone and is incomplete. The sample lists roughly 700,000 clones, over 65% occurring once. The sequence came from a woman aged 25 to 39 in good health. The specimen was memory CD4+ T cells sorted from blood. Noted subset: CD45RA-negative fraction. The V and J genes are TRBV2 and TRBJ2-5; D may be TRBD1 or TRBD2 (5 bases each). The end of the DNA fits TRBJ2-7 better, so the J call may be wrong. The CDR3 sequence: CASTRDGGSYEQYF. The CDR3 coding sequence is TGTGCCAGTACCAGGGACGGAGGCTCCTACGAGCAGTACTTC.